The 21 T cell receptor beta chains given below trace back to one sample, sequenced in a study of blood T cell repertoires in COVID-19. Here immunoSEQ multiplex PCR was the method, and the copy in TCRdb shows in-frame clones only, minus some. This repertoire shows tens of thousands of clones, 80% to 90% found once; its top ten account for around a third. The sequencing input was peripheral blood. The receptors were sampled from a woman of 80 years or more with COVID-19, enrolled during active disease.

V gene TRBV2 combines with J gene TRBJ1-1; D remains ambiguous. V shed 6 bases and J shed 1 base, with 12 bases lying between them. The CDR3 runs to 14 residues. CDR1 SNHLY and CDR2 FYNNEI come from the germline V gene. The CDR3 protein is CASSLPTENTEAFF. The CDR3 region has the DNA TGTGCCAGCAGCCTACCAACAGAGAACACTGAAGCTTTCTTT.

This chain uses TRBV7-2 with TRBJ2-2; D remains unclear. CDR1 SGHTA and CDR2 FQGNSA come from the germline V gene. The length of the CDR3 is 13 residues. V was shortened by 3 bases and J by 4 bases, with 6 bases between the two germline ends. CDR3 coding DNA: TGTGCCAGCAGCTTCAAAATCACCGGGGAGCTGTTTTTT. As protein: CASSFKITGELFF.

The chain recombines TRBV6-4 with TRBJ1-1; D is possibly TRBD1 (5 bases). V was pared by 6 bases and J by 4 bases, with 12 bases between. CDR1 and CDR2 (germline): MRHNA, SNTAGT. The CDR3 has 13 amino acids. As DNA, the CDR3 is TGTGCCAGCAGCCGGGAGGGGTTCACTGAAGCTTTCTTT. Translated: CASSREGFTEAFF.

The chain carries TRBV28 and TRBJ2-3, with 11 bases that match TRBD2. V lost 0 bases, J lost 4 bases, and 12 bases stayed unmatched. Germline V gene sequence: CDR1 MDHEN, CDR2 SYDVKM. The CDR3 sequence is 19 residues long. This chain's CDR3 is CASSLWSAPLAGGSDTQYF. The CDR3, as DNA: TGTGCCAGCAGTTTATGGTCTGCTCCTCTAGCGGGAGGCTCAGATACGCAGTATTTT.

The V and J genes are TRBV28 and TRBJ1-2, with D possibly being TRBD1 (5 bases). Trimming left V 3 bases short and J 12 bases short, with 17 bases between. This CDR3 spans 13 amino acids. From germline, CDR1 is MDHEN and CDR2 SYDVKM. DNA for the CDR3: TGTGCCAGCAGTTTCGGGGGTCCCGTAGGCCACACCTTC. Translation: CASSFGGPVGHTF.

The chain combines TRBV11-1 with TRBJ2-1; D ambiguous. Germline CDR1 reads SGHAT; CDR2 reads FQDESV (reference sequence). The CDR3 is 14 residues long. V lost 6 bases and J 1 base, leaving 10 bases between the germline ends. The CDR3 spells CASRSYRSYNEQFF. The DNA for the CDR3 is TGTGCCAGCAGGAGCTATCGATCCTACAATGAGCAGTTCTTC.

V gene TRBV20-1 combines with J gene TRBJ2-1, with 12 bases that match TRBD2. CDR1 DFQATT and CDR2 SNEGSKA come from the germline V gene (reference sequence). Unmatched junction bases numbered 5, after V lost 3 bases and J lost 5 bases. This CDR3 is built from 15 residues. The CDR3 DNA follows: TGCAGTGCTAGTCAACTAGCGGGAGGTCACAATGAGCAGTTCTTC. As protein: CSASQLAGGHNEQFF.

This chain uses TRBV7-2 with TRBJ2-7; 11 nucleotides agree with TRBD1. The V gene end was trimmed by 0 bases and the J gene end by 7 bases; junction bases not matched to a gene: 5. Germline V gene lookup returns CDR1 SGHTA and CDR2 FQGNSA. The CDR3 covers 15 residues. The DNA for the CDR3 is TGTGCCAGCAGCTTAGCGGACAGGGGGCATCGAGAGCAGTACTTC. Translating gives CASSLADRGHREQYF.

This sequence joins TRBV5-6 and TRBJ2-3; 8 nucleotides agree with TRBD2. With 4 bases clipped from V and 1 base from J, the junction kept 2 bases outside the gene matches. Germline CDR1 SGHDT, CDR2 YYEEEE. The CDR3 has 14 amino acids. CDR3 protein: CASSPLAGTDTQYF. The DNA for the CDR3 is TGTGCCAGCAGCCCACTAGCGGGCACAGATACGCAGTATTTT.

The chain joins TRBV5-4 to TRBJ2-5; tentative D call: TRBD1 (6 bases). Germline lookup yields CDR1 SGHNT and CDR2 YYREEE (reference sequence). V lost 4 bases, J lost 5 bases, and 12 bases lay in between. The CDR3 contains 13 residues. The CDR3 sequence is CASSPQGSETQYF. For the CDR3, the DNA is TGTGCCAGCAGCCCACAGGGATCGGAGACCCAGTACTTC. The full variable domain, in which reference TRBV5-4 and TRBJ2-5 provide the parts outside the CDR3, is ETGVTQSPTHLIKTRGQQVTLRCSSQSGHNTVSWYQQALGQGPQFIFQYYREEENGRGNFPPRFSGLQFPNYSSELNVNALELDDSALYLCASSPQGSETQYFGPGTRLLVL.

V gene TRBV6-6 combines with J gene TRBJ1-2; TRBD1 matches 9 bases. V gave up 4 bases and J gave up 8 bases; unmatched junction bases: 5. The CDR3 extends over 13 amino acids. Germline V gives CDR1 MNHNY, CDR2 SVGAGI (reference sequence). DNA for the CDR3: TGTGCCAGCAGTTTGACAGGGGGGGGAGGCTACACCTTC. Protein sequence: CASSLTGGGGYTF.

The chain is built from TRBV18 and TRBJ2-1, with a tentative D call TRBD2 (6 bases). CDR3 size: 15 residues. Germline V gene data show CDR1 as KGHSH and CDR2 as LQKENI. V was cut by 3 bases and J by 2 bases, with 11 bases left in between. The CDR3 nucleotides are TGTGCCAGCTCACCGGGACTTTCCACCTACAATGAGCAGTTCTTC. This gives the protein CASSPGLSTYNEQFF.

CDR3 residues: CASSLTLVGTFEDNEQFF. CDR3 sequence (DNA): TGCGCCAGCAGCTTGACTTTAGTAGGGACTTTTGAAGACAATGAGCAGTTCTTC. The chain combines TRBV5-1 with TRBJ2-1; weak D call: TRBD2 (6 bases). CDR1 is SGHRS and CDR2 is YFSETQ in the germline V gene. The V end was cut by 1 base, the J end by 5 bases, with 22 bases between. This CDR3 comprises 18 residues.

This clone was counted many times. The rearrangement links TRBV15 to TRBJ2-3, with TRBD1 identical over 9 bases. This CDR3 has 16 amino acids. Trimming took 4 bases from V and 0 from J; bases not matched to a gene: 5. The germline CDR1 and CDR2 sequences are LNHNV and YYDKDF (reference sequence). Here the CDR3 DNA reads TGTGCCACCAGCAAGGGGACAGGGAGCAGCACAGATACGCAGTATTTT. Protein product: CATSKGTGSSTDTQYF.

This chain connects TRBV2 to TRBJ2-6; no firm D call. This CDR3 is 15 amino acids long. The ends were cut back, 8 bases at V and 0 bases at J, with 11 bases in the middle. Germline CDR1 is SNHLY and CDR2 is FYNNEI. CDR3 in DNA: TGTGCCAGCGAAGACTTCCGCTCTGGGGCCAACGTCCTGACTTTC. Protein: CASEDFRSGANVLTF.

The V gene is TRBV2, the J gene TRBJ2-5; 7 bases agree with TRBD1. Germline V gene data show CDR1 as SNHLY and CDR2 as FYNNEI. The V and J ends lost 11 bases and 5 bases, in that order; junction bases with no gene match: 8. CDR3 length: 12 residues. The CDR3 bases are TGTGCCGGCACAGGGGTTGGGGAGACCCAGTACTTC. Amino acids: CAGTGVGETQYF.

The chain couples TRBV6-6 to TRBJ2-7, with 8 bases matching TRBD1. Germline CDR1 is MNHNY and CDR2 is SVGAGI (reference sequence). The CDR3 runs to 14 residues. Trimming removed 5 bases from V and 6 bases from J; junction bases left unmatched: 9. The CDR3 loop reads CASSQTTGDFEQYF. The DNA for the CDR3 is TGTGCCAGCAGTCAAACGACAGGGGATTTCGAGCAGTACTTC.

In this sample, this clone is medium-sized. This chain connects TRBV4-2 to TRBJ2-6; D is unresolved. V lost 4 bases and J lost 2, with 12 bases in between. This CDR3 contains 16 residues. Germline CDR1 is LGHNA and CDR2 is YNFKEQ. The CDR3: CASSPAGNAGANVLTF. In nucleotides, the CDR3 is TGTGCCAGCAGCCCTGCAGGAAACGCTGGGGCCAACGTCCTGACTTTC.

This clone was counted a few times. The chain carries TRBV7-3 and TRBJ2-7, with 9 bases lining up with TRBD2. This CDR3 has 15 residues. V lost 3 bases and J lost 3; bases outside the gene matches: 6. Germline V gives CDR1 SGHTA, CDR2 FQGTGA. This chain's CDR3 is CASSFGLAPIYEQYF. The CDR3 coding sequence is TGTGCCAGCAGCTTCGGACTAGCGCCTATCTACGAGCAGTACTTC.

The chain carries TRBV15 and TRBJ1-2, with D uncertain. This CDR3 spans 16 amino acids. The V and J ends lost 3 bases and 8 bases respectively, with 22 bases between them. CDR1 and CDR2 from the germline V gene are LNHNV and YYDKDF (reference sequence). The CDR3 is CATSRATWTAAGGYTF. CDR3 nucleotides: TGTGCCACCAGCAGGGCTACCTGGACGGCCGCGGGAGGCTACACCTTC.

The CDR3 bases are TGTGCCACCAGTGGGCCCCCCCTAGCGGGGGGGGAAGATACGCAGTATTTT. Translated: CATSGPPLAGGEDTQYF. The rearrangement uses TRBV24-1 and TRBJ2-3; 12 bases are a match to TRBD2. This CDR3 is built from 17 residues. Germline CDR1 reads KGHDR; CDR2 reads SFDVKD. With V trimmed by 5 bases and J by 5 bases, 10 bases remained unmatched.